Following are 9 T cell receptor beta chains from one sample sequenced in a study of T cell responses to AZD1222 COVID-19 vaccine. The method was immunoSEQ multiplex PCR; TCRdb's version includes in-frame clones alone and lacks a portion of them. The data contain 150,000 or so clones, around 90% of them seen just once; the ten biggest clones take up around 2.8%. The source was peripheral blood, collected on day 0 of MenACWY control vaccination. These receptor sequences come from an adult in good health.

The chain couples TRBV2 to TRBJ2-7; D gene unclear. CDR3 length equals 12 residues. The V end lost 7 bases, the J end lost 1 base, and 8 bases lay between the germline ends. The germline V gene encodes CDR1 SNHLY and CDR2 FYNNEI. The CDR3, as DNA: TGTGCCAGCATAGACTTTTCCTACGAGCAGTACTTC. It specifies CASIDFSYEQYF.

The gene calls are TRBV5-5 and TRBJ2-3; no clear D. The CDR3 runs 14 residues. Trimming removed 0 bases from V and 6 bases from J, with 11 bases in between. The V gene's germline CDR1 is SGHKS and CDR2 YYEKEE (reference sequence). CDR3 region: CASSLGPTKDTQYF. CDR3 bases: TGTGCCAGCAGCTTGGGACCCACGAAGGATACGCAGTATTTT.

DNA for the CDR3: TGTGCCAGCAGCTTCTTCTGGGGGCGGGGTACTGAAGCTTTCTTT. It codes for CASSFFWGRGTEAFF. V and J are TRBV7-2 and TRBJ1-1; tentative D call: TRBD1 (6 bases). Germline CDR1 SGHTA, CDR2 FQGNSA. Between the trimmed V and J ends, which lost 3 bases and 5 bases, there was a span of 16 bases. The CDR3 is 15 residues long.

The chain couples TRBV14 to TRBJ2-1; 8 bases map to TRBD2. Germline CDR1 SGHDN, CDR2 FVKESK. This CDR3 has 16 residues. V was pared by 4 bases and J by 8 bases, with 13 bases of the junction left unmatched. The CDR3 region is CASSPGRGTRYDEQFF. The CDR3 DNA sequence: TGTGCCAGCAGCCCGGGTAGGGGGACTAGGTACGATGAGCAGTTCTTC.

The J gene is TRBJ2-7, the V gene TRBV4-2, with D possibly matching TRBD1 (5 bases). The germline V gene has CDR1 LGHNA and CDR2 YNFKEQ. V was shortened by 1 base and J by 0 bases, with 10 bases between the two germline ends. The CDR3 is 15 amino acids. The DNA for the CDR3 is TGTGCCAGCAGCCAAGTACAGGTCCTCTCCTACGAGCAGTACTTC. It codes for CASSQVQVLSYEQYF.

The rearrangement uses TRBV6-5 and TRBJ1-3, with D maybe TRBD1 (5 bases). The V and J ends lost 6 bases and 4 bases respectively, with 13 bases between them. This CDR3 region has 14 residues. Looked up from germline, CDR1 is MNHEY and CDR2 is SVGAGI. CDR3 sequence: CASSGRGVGNTIYF. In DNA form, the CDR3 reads TGTGCCAGCAGCGGTAGGGGCGTGGGAAACACCATATATTTT.

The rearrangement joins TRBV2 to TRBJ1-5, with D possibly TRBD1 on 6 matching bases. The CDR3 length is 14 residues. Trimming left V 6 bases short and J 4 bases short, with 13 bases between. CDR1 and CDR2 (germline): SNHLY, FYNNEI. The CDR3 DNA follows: TGTGCCAGCAGGGCCGGGACACCGAATCAGCCCCAGCATTTT. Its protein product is CASRAGTPNQPQHF.

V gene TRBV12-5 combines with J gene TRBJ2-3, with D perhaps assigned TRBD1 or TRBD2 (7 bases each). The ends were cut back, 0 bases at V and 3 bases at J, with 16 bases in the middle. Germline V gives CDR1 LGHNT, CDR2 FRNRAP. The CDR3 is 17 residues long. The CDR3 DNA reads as TGTGCTAGTGGTTTGGTGAAGGCAGGGGGGGTGACAGATACGCAGTATTTT. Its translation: CASGLVKAGGVTDTQYF. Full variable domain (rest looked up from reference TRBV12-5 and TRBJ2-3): DARVTQTPRHKVTEMGQEVTMRCQPILGHNTVFWYRQTMMQGLELLAYFRNRAPLDDSGMPKDRFSAEMPDATLATLKIQPSEPRDSAVYFCASGLVKAGGVTDTQYFGPGTRLTVL.

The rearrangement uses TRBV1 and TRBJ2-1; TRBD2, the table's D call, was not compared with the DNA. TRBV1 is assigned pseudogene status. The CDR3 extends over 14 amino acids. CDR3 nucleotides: TGCACCAGCAGCCGGGGGGACTTGTACAATGAGCAGTTCTTC. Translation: CTSSRGDLYNEQFF.